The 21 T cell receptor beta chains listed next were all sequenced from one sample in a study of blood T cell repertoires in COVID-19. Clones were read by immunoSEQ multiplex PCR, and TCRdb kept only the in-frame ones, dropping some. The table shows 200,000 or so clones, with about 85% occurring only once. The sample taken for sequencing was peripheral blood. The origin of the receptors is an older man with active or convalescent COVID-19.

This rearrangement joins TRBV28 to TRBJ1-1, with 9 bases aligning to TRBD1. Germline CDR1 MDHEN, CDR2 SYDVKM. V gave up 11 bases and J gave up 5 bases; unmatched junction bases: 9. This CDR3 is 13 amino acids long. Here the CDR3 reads CASWTGTGTEAFF. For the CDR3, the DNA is TGTGCCTCATGGACGGGGACAGGGACTGAAGCTTTCTTT.

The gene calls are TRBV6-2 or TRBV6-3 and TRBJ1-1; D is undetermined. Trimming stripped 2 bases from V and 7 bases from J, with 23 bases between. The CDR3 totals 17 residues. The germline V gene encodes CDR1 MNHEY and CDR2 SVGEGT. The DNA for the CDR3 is TGTGCCAGCAGTTACCCGACTCAGTCCCAATCAACTGGTGAAGCTTTCTTT. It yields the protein CASSYPTQSQSTGEAFF.

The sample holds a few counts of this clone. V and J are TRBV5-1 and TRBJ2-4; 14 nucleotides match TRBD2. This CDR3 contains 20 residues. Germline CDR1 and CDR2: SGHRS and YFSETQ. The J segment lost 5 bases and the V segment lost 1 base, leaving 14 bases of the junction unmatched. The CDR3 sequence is CASSLLGGLAGGSSQNIQYF. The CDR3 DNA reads TGCGCCAGCAGCTTGCTGGGCGGACTAGCGGGGGGAAGTAGCCAAAACATTCAGTACTTC.

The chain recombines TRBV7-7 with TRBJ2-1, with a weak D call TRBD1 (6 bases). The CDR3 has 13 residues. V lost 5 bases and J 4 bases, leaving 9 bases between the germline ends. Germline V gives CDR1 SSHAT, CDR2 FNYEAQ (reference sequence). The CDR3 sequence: CASSRDRYNEQFF. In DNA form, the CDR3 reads TGTGCCAGCAGCCGTGACAGGTACAATGAGCAGTTCTTC.

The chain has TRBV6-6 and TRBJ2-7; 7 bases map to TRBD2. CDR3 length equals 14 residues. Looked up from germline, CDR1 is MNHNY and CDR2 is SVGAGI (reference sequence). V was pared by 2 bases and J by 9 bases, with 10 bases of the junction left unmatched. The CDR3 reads CASSYGGERVGQYF. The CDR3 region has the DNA TGTGCCAGCAGTTACGGGGGGGAAAGGGTTGGGCAGTACTTC.

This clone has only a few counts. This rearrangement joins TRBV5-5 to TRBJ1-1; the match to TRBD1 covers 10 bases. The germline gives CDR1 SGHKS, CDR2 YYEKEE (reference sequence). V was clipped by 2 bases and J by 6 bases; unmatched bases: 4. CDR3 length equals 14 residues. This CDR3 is CASSFRQGASEAFF. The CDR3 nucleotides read TGTGCCAGCAGCTTCCGACAGGGGGCTTCTGAAGCTTTCTTT.

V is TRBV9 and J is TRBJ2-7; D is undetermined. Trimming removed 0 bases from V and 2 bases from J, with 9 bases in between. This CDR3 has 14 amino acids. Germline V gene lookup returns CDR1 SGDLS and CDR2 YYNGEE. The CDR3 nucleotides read TGTGCCAGCAGCGTAGGAACTTCGACCTACGAGCAGTACTTC. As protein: CASSVGTSTYEQYF.

As DNA, the CDR3 is TGTGCCAGCAGTTGGACAGGATACACTGAAGCTTTCTTT. Translated: CASSWTGYTEAFF. The rearrangement joins TRBV6-5 to TRBJ1-1; 7 nucleotides align to TRBD1. Germline V gives CDR1 MNHEY, CDR2 SVGAGI. This CDR3 has 13 amino acids. V was clipped by 4 bases and J by 3 bases; unmatched bases: 2.

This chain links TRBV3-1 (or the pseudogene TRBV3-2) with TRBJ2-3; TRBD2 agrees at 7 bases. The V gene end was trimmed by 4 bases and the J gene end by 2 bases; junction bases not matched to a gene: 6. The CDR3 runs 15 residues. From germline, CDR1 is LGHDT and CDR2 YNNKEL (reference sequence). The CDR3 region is CASSPKAGYTDTQYF. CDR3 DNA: TGTGCCAGCAGCCCGAAAGCGGGGTACACAGATACGCAGTATTTT.

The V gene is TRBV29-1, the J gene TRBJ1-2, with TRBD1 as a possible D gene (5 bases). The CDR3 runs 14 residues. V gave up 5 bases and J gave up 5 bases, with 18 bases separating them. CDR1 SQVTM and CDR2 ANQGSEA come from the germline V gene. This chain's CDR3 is CSVSPTAEGYGYTF. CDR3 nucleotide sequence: TGCAGCGTTTCCCCCACGGCGGAGGGGTATGGCTACACCTTC.

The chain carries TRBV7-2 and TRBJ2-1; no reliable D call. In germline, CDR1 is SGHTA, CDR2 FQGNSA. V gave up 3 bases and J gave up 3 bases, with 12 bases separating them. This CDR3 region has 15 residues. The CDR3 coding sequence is TGTGCCAGCAGCTTCCCCCTCGGTAACTACAATGAGCAGTTCTTC. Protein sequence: CASSFPLGNYNEQFF.

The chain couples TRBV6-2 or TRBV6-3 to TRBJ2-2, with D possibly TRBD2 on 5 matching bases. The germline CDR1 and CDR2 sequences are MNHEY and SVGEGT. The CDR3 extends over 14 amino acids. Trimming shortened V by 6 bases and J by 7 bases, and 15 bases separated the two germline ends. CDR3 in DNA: TGTGCCAGCAGCGGACTGGGAGTGAACGGGGAGCTGTTTTTT. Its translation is CASSGLGVNGELFF.

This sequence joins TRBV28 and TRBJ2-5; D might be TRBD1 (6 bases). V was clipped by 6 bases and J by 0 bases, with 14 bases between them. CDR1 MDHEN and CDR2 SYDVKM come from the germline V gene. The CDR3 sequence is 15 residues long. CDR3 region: CASRPGQTYQETQYF. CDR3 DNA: TGTGCCAGCAGACCCGGACAGACGTACCAAGAGACCCAGTACTTC.

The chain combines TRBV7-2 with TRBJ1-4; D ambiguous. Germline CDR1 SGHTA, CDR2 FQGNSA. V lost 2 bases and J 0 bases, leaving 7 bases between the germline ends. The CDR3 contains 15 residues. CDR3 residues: CASSLFPATNEKLFF. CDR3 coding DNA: TGTGCCAGCAGCTTATTCCCTGCAACTAATGAAAAACTGTTTTTT.

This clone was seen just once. DNA of the CDR3: TGTGCCAGCAGCTCAGAGGGACTAGCGGGAGTCCCCGGGGAGCTGTTTTTT. Amino acid sequence: CASSSEGLAGVPGELFF. This chain joins TRBV7-9 and TRBJ2-2; 14 bases are a match to TRBD2. The trim removed 4 bases at V and 6 bases at J, leaving 7 bases unmatched. The germline CDR1 and CDR2 sequences are SEHNR and FQNEAQ (reference sequence). This CDR3 is built from 17 residues.

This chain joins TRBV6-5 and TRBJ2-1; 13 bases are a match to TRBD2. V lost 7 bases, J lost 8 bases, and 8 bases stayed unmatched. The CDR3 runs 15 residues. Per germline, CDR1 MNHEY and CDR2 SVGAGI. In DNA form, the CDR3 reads TGTGCCAGCACCTCCGGGACTAGCGGGATCTATGAGCAGTTCTTC. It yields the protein CASTSGTSGIYEQFF.

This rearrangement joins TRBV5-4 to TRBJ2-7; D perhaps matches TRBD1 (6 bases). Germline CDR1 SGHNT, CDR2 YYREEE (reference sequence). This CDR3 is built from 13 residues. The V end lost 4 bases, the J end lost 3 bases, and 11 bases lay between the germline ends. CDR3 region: CASSQDRSYEQYF. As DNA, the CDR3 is TGTGCCAGCAGCCAAGACAGGAGCTACGAGCAGTACTTC.

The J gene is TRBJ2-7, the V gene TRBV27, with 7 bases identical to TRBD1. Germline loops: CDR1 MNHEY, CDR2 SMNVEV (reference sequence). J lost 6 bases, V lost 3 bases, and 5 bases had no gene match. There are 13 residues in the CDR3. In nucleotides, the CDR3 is TGTGCCAGCAGTTTCACCGCAGGGGGCGAGCAGTACTTC. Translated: CASSFTAGGEQYF.

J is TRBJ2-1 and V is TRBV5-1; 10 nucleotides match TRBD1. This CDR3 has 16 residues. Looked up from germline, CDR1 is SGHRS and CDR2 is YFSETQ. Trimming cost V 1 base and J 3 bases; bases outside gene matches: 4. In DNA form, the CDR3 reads TGCGCCAGCAGCTTGTACGGGACAGGGGTCTACAATGAGCAGTTCTTC. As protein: CASSLYGTGVYNEQFF.

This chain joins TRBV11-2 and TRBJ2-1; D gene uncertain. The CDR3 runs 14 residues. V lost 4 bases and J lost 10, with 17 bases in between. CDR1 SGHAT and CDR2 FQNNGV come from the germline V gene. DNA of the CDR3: TGTGCCAGCAGCTATCCTAAGTACGGGTTAGAGCAGTTCTTC. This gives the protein CASSYPKYGLEQFF.

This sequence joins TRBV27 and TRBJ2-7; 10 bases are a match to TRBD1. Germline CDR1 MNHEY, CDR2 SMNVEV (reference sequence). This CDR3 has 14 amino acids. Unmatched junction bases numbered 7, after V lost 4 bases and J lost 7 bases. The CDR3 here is CASSSDRGKREQYF. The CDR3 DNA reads TGTGCCAGCAGTTCGGACAGGGGGAAGAGAGAGCAGTACTTC.